This T cell receptor (beta chain) was identified during a study of blood T cells in healthy people across ages. A second PCR, run for roughly 7 to 11 cycles, used a sample-barcoded 5' primer plus a J-beta primer mix. Each CDR3 protein gets one entry after TCRdb re-called the 5' RACE reads with MiXCR. The sample shows some 1.5 million distinct CDR3 sequences, about 30% of them seen only once. This clonotype was seen a few times. Germline V lookup: CDR1 MNHNY, CDR2 SVGAGI (reference sequence). The germline V and J ends were trimmed by 0 bases and 10 bases, with 15 bases remaining between them. CDR3 size: 14 residues.

The chain carries TRBV6-6 and TRBJ1-2; D unresolved. The sequence was collected from a woman aged 25 to 45 in good health. The sequenced sample consisted of blood. CDR3 bases: TGTGCCAGCAGTTACTCGACGGGTCGACCTTCCTACACCTTC. It codes for CASSYSTGRPSYTF.